The 23 T cell receptor beta chains presented below share a single source sample, sequenced in a study of graft-versus-host responses after intestinal transplantation. TCRdb keeps only in-frame clones here, not all; method: immunoSEQ multiplex PCR. The table includes under 15,000 clones, around four fifths detected once. The sample consisted of PBMCs, taken just under 130 days after transplant. The receptors come from a human patient who received an intestinal transplant, so some T cells may come from the graft donor.

The chain combines TRBV14 with TRBJ1-1, with 8 bases identical to TRBD1. V lost 5 bases and J lost 0; bases outside the gene matches: 8. The CDR3 runs to 16 residues. Germline V lookup: CDR1 SGHDN, CDR2 FVKESK. This CDR3 reads CASSLGSGGLNTEAFF. DNA of the CDR3: TGTGCCAGCAGCTTGGGATCAGGGGGCCTGAACACTGAAGCTTTCTTT.

On this clone itself: One junction end does not reproduce the germline sequence, and a read error may be involved. In the same sample, other DNA sequences code for this CDR3. V usage is TRBV29-1 and J usage is TRBJ2-7, with TRBD2 matching 7 bases. The CDR3 has 11 amino acids. Germline CDR1 and CDR2: SQVTM and ANQGSEA. DNA for the CDR3: TGCAGCGTCCAGCGGGACTACGAGCAGTACTTT. Amino acid sequence: CSVQRDYEQYF.

The V and J genes are TRBV2 and TRBJ2-1; 7 bases map to TRBD1. V lost 5 bases and J lost 9; bases outside the gene matches: 4. This CDR3 has 12 amino acids. The germline gives CDR1 SNHLY, CDR2 FYNNEI. The CDR3 region has the DNA TGTGCCAGCAGTCTTACAGGGGTTGAGCAGTTCTTC. It encodes CASSLTGVEQFF. Together with reference TRBV2 and TRBJ2-1, the CDR3 gives the full variable domain: EPEVTQTPSHQVTQMGQEVILRCVPISNHLYFYWYRQILGQKVEFLVSFYNNEISEKSEIFDDQFSVERPDGSNFTLKIRSTKLEDSAMYFCASSLTGVEQFFGPGTRLTVL.

J is TRBJ2-7 and V is TRBV21-1; no check of the table's D call, TRBD1, against the DNA was made. TRBV21-1 is a listed pseudogene. CDR3 length equals 13 residues. The CDR3 is CASSPPGVPEQYF. The CDR3 region has the DNA TGTGCCAGCAGCCCCCCAGGGGTCCCCGAGCAGTACTTC.

This clone was counted a single time. In DNA, the CDR3 is TGTGCCAGCCCTCCTGAGAAGACCCAGTACTTC. It encodes CASPPEKTQYF. V and J are TRBV6-4 and TRBJ2-5; no definite D call. In germline, CDR1 is MRHNA, CDR2 SNTAGT. This CDR3 spans 11 amino acids. V was shortened by 8 bases and J by 6 bases, with 10 bases between the two germline ends.

V is TRBV9 and J is TRBJ1-2; the D gene is possibly TRBD1 (5 bases). This CDR3 contains 16 residues. CDR1 SGDLS and CDR2 YYNGEE come from the germline V gene. The V end was cut by 0 bases, the J end by 5 bases, with 17 bases between. CDR3 residues: CASSVAEQATQYGYTF. CDR3 nucleotide sequence: TGTGCCAGCAGCGTAGCTGAACAGGCGACGCAATATGGCTACACCTTC.

The V call is TRBV7-9, the J call TRBJ2-5; 11 bases are a match to TRBD2. The DNA matches TRBJ2-7 better at its end, which makes the J call doubtful. The CDR3 is made up of 16 amino acids. Germline values: CDR1 SEHNR, CDR2 FQNEAQ (reference sequence). CDR3 bases: TGTGCCAGCAGCCCATCACTAGCGGGAGAGGTATACGAGCAGTACTTC. As protein: CASSPSLAGEVYEQYF.

The gene calls are TRBV9 and TRBJ1-2; a weak D match, TRBD1 (5 bases). V lost 3 bases and J lost 3, with 12 bases in between. The CDR3 runs 14 residues. CDR1 and CDR2 (germline): SGDLS, YYNGEE. This CDR3 is CASSASRDYYGYTF. The CDR3 nucleotides are TGTGCCAGCAGCGCTTCGCGGGACTACTATGGCTACACCTTC.

To note about this clone: The junction and the germline gene differ at one end; a read error may be behind it. CDR3 DNA sequence: TGTGCCAACAGCGTACTAGGCACCGGGGAGCTGTTTTTT. The encoded protein is CANSVLGTGELFF. The chain joins TRBV9 to TRBJ2-2; D is possibly TRBD2 (5 bases). Per the germline V gene, CDR1 is SGDLS and CDR2 is YYNGEE. This CDR3 is built from 13 residues.

This chain links TRBV28 with TRBJ2-7, with D perhaps matching TRBD2 (5 bases). This CDR3 comprises 14 residues. Germline V CDR1 and CDR2: MDHEN, SYDVKM. V was clipped by 4 bases and J by 0 bases, with 10 bases between them. The CDR3 is CASSSPTSSYEQYF. For the CDR3, the DNA is TGTGCCAGCAGTTCTCCTACTAGCTCCTACGAGCAGTACTTC. Together with reference TRBV28 and TRBJ2-7, the CDR3 gives the full variable domain: DVKVTQSSRYLVKRTGEKVFLECVQDMDHENMFWYRQDPGLGLRLIYFSYDVKMKEKGDIPEGYSVSREKKERFSLILESASTNQTSMYLCASSSPTSSYEQYFGPGTRLTVT.

The chain has TRBV28 and TRBJ1-3; no clear D. CDR3 length: 15 residues. Germline values: CDR1 MDHEN, CDR2 SYDVKM. V was pared by 7 bases and J by 1 base, with 14 bases between. CDR3 amino acids: CASTYDGVSGNTIYF. The CDR3 DNA follows: TGTGCCAGCACCTACGACGGCGTTTCTGGAAACACCATATATTTT.

This chain uses TRBV4-2 with TRBJ1-2; D unresolved. Germline CDR1 is LGHNA and CDR2 is YNFKEQ. The V and J ends lost 4 bases and 0 bases respectively, with 6 bases between them. The length of the CDR3 is 13 residues. CDR3 DNA: TGTGCCAGCAGCCCGGCAACTAACTATGGCTACACCTTC. It specifies CASSPATNYGYTF.

This sequence joins TRBV9 and TRBJ2-1; D gene ambiguous. Germline-derived CDR1 and CDR2 are SGDLS and YYNGEE. Trimming left V 1 base short and J 0 bases short, with 14 bases between. The CDR3 loop spans 17 amino acids. The CDR3 nucleotides are TGTGCCAGCAGCGTAAGGGCAGCCTTTCGCTCCTACAATGAGCAGTTCTTC. Protein: CASSVRAAFRSYNEQFF.

The V call is TRBV11-2, the J call TRBJ2-7; D not certain. V dropped 5 bases and J dropped 3 bases, with 8 bases sitting between them. The CDR3 length is 12 residues. CDR1 SGHAT and CDR2 FQNNGV come from the germline V gene. CDR3 residues: CASSPLLYEQYF. Here the CDR3 DNA reads TGTGCCAGCAGCCCTCTTCTCTACGAGCAGTACTTC.

The rearrangement links TRBV11-2 to TRBJ2-3, with 9 bases lining up with TRBD1. The CDR3 totals 14 residues. Germline V gives CDR1 SGHAT, CDR2 FQNNGV. V lost 1 base, J lost 14 bases, and 10 bases stayed unmatched. This chain's CDR3 is CASSLGHGGDRVYF. Written as DNA, the CDR3 is TGTGCCAGCAGCTTAGGCCATGGAGGGGACAGGGTGTATTTT.

There are a few counts of this clone. This sequence joins TRBV19 and TRBJ1-5; D uncertain. Germline V gene data show CDR1 as LNHDA and CDR2 as SQIVND (reference sequence). The length of the CDR3 is 13 residues. The ends were cut back, 4 bases at V and 7 bases at J, with 11 bases in the middle. As DNA, the CDR3 is TGTGCCAGTAGTACGGACTGGTGGCAGCCCCAGCATTTT. Translation gives CASSTDWWQPQHF. The variable domain in full, completed from reference TRBV19 and TRBJ1-5, reads DGGITQSPKYLFRKEGQNVTLSCEQNLNHDAMYWYRQDPGQGLRLIYYSQIVNDFQKGDIAEGYSVSREKKESFPLTVTSAQKNPTAFYLCASSTDWWQPQHFGDGTRLSIL.

The chain combines TRBV11-2 with TRBJ2-7, with no clear D. CDR1 is SGHAT, CDR2 FQNNGV, per germline. The CDR3 extends over 14 amino acids. Trimming removed 0 bases at V and 3 bases at J, with 9 bases between. CDR3 nucleotides: TGTGCCAGCAGCTTAGAGGGTTGGAGCTACGAGCAGTACTTC. Translating gives CASSLEGWSYEQYF.

This chain joins TRBV6-5 and TRBJ1-2; D remains ambiguous. There are 16 residues in the CDR3. Germline V CDR1 and CDR2: MNHEY, SVGAGI. The V end was cut by 2 bases, the J end by 0 bases, with 13 bases between. CDR3 sequence reads: CASSYPGRLSNYGYTF. For the CDR3, the DNA is TGTGCCAGCAGTTACCCGGGCAGACTCTCTAACTATGGCTACACCTTC.

The chain has TRBV6-6 and TRBJ1-1; 8 nucleotides match TRBD1. The CDR3 covers 15 residues. Germline V CDR1 and CDR2: MNHNY, SVGAGI (reference sequence). The junction had 6 bases not matched to a gene; V was cut back by 2 bases and J by 4 bases. CDR3 protein: CASSYQGAGGTEAFF. CDR3 sequence (DNA): TGTGCCAGCAGTTACCAGGGGGCAGGTGGCACTGAAGCTTTCTTT.

This clone was picked up one time. J is TRBJ2-7 and V is TRBV6-6; D is undetermined. The CDR3 has 14 amino acids. Germline V gives CDR1 MNHNY, CDR2 SVGAGI (reference sequence). V lost 4 bases, J lost 2 bases, and 12 bases lay in between. The DNA of the CDR3 is TGTGCCAGCAGTTCCCCCCGGGTCCCCTACGAGCAGTACTTC. Residues: CASSSPRVPYEQYF.

The chain has TRBV6-5 and TRBJ1-2; D is unresolved. Germline CDR1 reads MNHEY; CDR2 reads SVGAGI. V dropped 3 bases and J dropped 5 bases, with 16 bases sitting between them. The CDR3 covers 15 residues. The CDR3 DNA sequence: TGTGCCAGCAGTTATCGGCCAGGCGGAACTTATGGCTACACCTTC. Amino acids: CASSYRPGGTYGYTF.

The DNA of the CDR3 is TGTGCCAGCAGCTTGGGATTCGGTCAGCCCCAGCATTTT. Its protein is CASSLGFGQPQHF. The gene calls are TRBV7-9 and TRBJ1-5; no clear D gene. CDR3 size: 13 residues. The germline V gene has CDR1 SEHNR and CDR2 FQNEAQ (reference sequence). V was clipped by 3 bases and J by 6 bases, with 9 bases between them.

V and J are TRBV6-6 and TRBJ2-7, with 13 positions matching TRBD2. Germline trimming cut 5 bases from V and 2 bases from J; bases unmatched to any gene: 6. The CDR3 length is 16 residues. Germline V gene sequence: CDR1 MNHNY, CDR2 SVGAGI (reference sequence). The CDR3 protein is CASSAGGLAGTYEQYF. Here the CDR3 DNA reads TGTGCCAGCAGTGCTGGGGGACTAGCGGGAACCTACGAGCAGTACTTC.